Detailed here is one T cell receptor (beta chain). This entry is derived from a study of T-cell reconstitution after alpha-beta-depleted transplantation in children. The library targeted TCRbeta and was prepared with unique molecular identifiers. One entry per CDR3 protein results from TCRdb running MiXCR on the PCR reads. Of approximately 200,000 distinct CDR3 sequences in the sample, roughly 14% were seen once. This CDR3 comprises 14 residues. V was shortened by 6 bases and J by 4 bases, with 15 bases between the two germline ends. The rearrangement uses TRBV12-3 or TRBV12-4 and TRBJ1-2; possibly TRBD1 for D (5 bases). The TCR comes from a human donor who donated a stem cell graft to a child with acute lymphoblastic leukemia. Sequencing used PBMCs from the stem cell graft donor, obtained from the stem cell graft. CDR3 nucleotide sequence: TGTGCCAGCAGCCACGGAGGGACTGGCTATGGCTACACCTTC. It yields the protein CASSHGGTGYGYTF.